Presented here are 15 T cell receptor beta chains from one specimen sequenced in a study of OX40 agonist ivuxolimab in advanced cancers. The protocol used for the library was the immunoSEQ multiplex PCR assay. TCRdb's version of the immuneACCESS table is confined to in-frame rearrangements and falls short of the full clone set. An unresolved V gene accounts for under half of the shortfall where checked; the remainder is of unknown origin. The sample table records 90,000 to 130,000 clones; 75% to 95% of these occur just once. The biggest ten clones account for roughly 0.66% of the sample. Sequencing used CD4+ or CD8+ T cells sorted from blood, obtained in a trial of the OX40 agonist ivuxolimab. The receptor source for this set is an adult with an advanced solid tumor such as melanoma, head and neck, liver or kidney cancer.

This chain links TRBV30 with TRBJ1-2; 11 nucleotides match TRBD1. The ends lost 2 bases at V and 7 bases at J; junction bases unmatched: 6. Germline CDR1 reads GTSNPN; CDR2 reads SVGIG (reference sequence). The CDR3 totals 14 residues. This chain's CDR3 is CAWSSGQGASGYTF. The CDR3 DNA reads TGTGCCTGGAGTTCCGGACAGGGGGCCAGTGGCTACACCTTC.

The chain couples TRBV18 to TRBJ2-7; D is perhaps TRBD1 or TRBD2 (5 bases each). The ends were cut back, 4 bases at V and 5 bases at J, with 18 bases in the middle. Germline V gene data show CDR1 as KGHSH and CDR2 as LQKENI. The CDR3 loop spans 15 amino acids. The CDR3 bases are TGTGCCAGCTCACAGGGTTGGGGGAGAACCGACGAGCAGTACTTC. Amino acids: CASSQGWGRTDEQYF.

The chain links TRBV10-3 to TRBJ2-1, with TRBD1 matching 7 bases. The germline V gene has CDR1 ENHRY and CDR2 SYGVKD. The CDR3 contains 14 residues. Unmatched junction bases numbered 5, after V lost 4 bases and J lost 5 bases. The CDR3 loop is CAISVLGQNNEQFF. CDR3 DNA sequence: TGTGCCATCAGTGTCTTGGGACAGAACAATGAGCAGTTCTTC.

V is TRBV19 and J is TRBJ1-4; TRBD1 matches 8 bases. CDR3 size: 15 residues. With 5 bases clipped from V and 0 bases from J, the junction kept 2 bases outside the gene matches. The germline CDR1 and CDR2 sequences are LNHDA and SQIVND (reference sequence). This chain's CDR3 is CASSAQGATNEKLFF. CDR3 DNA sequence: TGTGCCAGTAGTGCACAGGGGGCAACTAATGAAAAACTGTTTTTT.

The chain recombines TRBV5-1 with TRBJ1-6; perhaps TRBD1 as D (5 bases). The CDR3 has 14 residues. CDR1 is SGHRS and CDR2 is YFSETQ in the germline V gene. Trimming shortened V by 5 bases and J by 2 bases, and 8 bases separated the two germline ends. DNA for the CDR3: TGCGCCAGCAGTCAGGACACCTATAATTCACCCCTCCACTTT. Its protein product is CASSQDTYNSPLHF.

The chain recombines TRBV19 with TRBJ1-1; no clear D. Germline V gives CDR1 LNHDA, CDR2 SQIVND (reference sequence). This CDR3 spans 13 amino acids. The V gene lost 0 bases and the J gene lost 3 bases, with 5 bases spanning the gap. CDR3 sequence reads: CASSIERDTEAFF. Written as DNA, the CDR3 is TGTGCCAGTAGTATAGAGAGGGACACTGAAGCTTTCTTT.

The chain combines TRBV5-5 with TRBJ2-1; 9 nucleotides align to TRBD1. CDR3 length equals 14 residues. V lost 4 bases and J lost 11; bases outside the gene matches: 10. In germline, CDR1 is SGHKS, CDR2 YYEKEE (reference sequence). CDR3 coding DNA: TGTGCCAGCAGCCAAGGACAGGGGAGTTTGAAGCAGTTCTTC. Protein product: CASSQGQGSLKQFF.

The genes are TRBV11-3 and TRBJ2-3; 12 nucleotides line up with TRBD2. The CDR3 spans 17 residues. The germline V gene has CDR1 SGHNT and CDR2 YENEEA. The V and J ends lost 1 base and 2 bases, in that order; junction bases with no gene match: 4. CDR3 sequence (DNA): TGTGCCAGCAGCTTAGCCGGGACTAGCGGGTCCACAGATACGCAGTATTTT. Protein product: CASSLAGTSGSTDTQYF.

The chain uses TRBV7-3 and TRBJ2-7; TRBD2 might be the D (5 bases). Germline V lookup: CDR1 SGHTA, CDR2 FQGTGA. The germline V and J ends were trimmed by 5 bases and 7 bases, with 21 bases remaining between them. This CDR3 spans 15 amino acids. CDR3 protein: CASSPTPGTGLEQYF. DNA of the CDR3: TGTGCCAGCAGCCCGACACCGGGAACCGGTTTGGAGCAGTACTTC.

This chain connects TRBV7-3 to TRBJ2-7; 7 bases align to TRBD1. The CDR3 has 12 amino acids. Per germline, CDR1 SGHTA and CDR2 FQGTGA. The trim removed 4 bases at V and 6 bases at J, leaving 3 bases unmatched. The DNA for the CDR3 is TGTGCCAGCAGCTCGGGACAGCTCGAGCAGTACTTC. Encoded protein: CASSSGQLEQYF.

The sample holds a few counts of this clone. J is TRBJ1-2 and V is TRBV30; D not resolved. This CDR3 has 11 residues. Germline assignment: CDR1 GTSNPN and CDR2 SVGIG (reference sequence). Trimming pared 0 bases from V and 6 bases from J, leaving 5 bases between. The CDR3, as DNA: TGTGCCTGGAGTGTACTCCATGGCTACACCTTC. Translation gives CAWSVLHGYTF.

The CDR3 bases are TGTGCCAGTAGTATCGGGACAGCAGGAAACACCATATATTTT. It specifies CASSIGTAGNTIYF. The chain combines TRBV19 with TRBJ1-3; TRBD1 matches at 7 bases. CDR3 length equals 14 residues. Germline CDR1 LNHDA, CDR2 SQIVND (reference sequence). V was pared by 3 bases and J by 4 bases, with 3 bases of the junction left unmatched.

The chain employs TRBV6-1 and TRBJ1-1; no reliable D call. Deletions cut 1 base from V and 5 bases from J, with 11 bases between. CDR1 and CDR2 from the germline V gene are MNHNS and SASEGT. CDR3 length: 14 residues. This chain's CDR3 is CASSEDRSRTEAFF. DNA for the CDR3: TGTGCCAGCAGTGAAGACAGATCAAGAACTGAAGCTTTCTTT.

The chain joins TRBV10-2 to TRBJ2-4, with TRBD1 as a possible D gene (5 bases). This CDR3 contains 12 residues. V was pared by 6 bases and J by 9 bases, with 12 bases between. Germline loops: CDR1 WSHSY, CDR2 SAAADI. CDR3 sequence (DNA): TGCGCCAGCAGGACACCTAGGGGCATTCAGTACTTC. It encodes CASRTPRGIQYF.

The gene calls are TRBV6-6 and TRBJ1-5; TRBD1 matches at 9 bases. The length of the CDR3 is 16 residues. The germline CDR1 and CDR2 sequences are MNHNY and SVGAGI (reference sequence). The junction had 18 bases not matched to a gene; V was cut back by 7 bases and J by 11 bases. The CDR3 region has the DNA TGTGCCAGCATTTTTTCACCGGGACAGGGAGGTAAGACCCAGCATTTT. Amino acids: CASIFSPGQGGKTQHF.